These 19 T cell receptor beta chains share one sample of origin, sequenced in a study of monozygotic twins with inflammatory bowel disease. Reanalyzing the 5' RACE reads, TCRdb keeps one entry per CDR3 protein, without DNA. In total, the table holds 330,000 or so distinct CDR3 sequences. Source material: blood. Receptors were obtained from a human donor with ulcerative colitis or Crohn's disease, or a healthy co-twin of an affected twin (not recorded which).

The gene calls are TRBV2 and TRBJ2-7; TCRdb's D gene call, TRBD1, goes unchecked for lack of DNA. The CDR3 runs 15 residues. Per the germline V gene, CDR1 is SNHLY and CDR2 is FYNNEI. CDR3 amino acids: CASSEEMTGVGEQYF.

J is TRBJ1-2 and V is TRBV19; TCRdb indicates TRBD1, and absent DNA this call remains unverified. CDR3 length: 16 amino acids. Germline CDR1 LNHDA, CDR2 SQIVND (reference sequence). CDR3 residues: CASRLPVTGRRYGYTF.

The V and J genes are TRBV15 and TRBJ1-5; TCRdb's D call of TRBD1 is untestable without DNA. The CDR3 has 19 residues. Germline V gives CDR1 LNHNV, CDR2 YYDKDF (reference sequence). The CDR3 sequence is CATSTNRGLRERSNQPQHF.

The chain employs TRBV20-1 and TRBJ2-3. This CDR3 spans 12 amino acids. Germline V gives CDR1 DFQATT, CDR2 SNEGSKA (reference sequence). CDR3 loop: CSARVYTDTQYF.

The chain links TRBV20-1 to TRBJ2-1. The germline V gene has CDR1 DFQATT and CDR2 SNEGSKA (reference sequence). CDR3 size: 14 residues. The CDR3 here is CSALRFGSYNEQFF.

The chain is built from TRBV6-1 and TRBJ2-3. This CDR3 has 12 amino acids. CDR1 and CDR2 (germline): MNHNS, SASEGT. CDR3 in amino acids: CASSSGIDTQYF.

The CDR3 here is CASSLSAGGPKQYF. This chain links TRBV12-3 or TRBV12-4 with TRBJ2-7; as DNA is missing, the TRBD2 call by TCRdb cannot be tested. The CDR3 consists of 14 residues.

The chain joins TRBV13 to TRBJ2-5; TCRdb indicates TRBD2, and absent DNA this call remains unverified. Germline V gives CDR1 PRHDT, CDR2 FYEKMQ (reference sequence). The CDR3 is 14 amino acids. This CDR3 is CASSGGQAVETQYF.

The genes are TRBV9 and TRBJ2-7; as DNA is missing, the TRBD1 call by TCRdb cannot be tested. Per germline, CDR1 SGDLS and CDR2 YYNGEE. There are 13 residues in the CDR3. CDR3 amino acids: CASSMPGAYEQYF.

The chain recombines TRBV5-6 with TRBJ2-2. The CDR3 runs to 16 residues. Germline V CDR1 and CDR2: SGHDT, YYEEEE. The CDR3 region is CASSPPLGLHTGELFF. The full variable domain, in which reference TRBV5-6 and TRBJ2-2 provide the parts outside the CDR3, is DAGVTQSPTHLIKTRGQQVTLRCSPKSGHDTVSWYQQALGQGPQFIFQYYEEEERQRGNFPDRFSGHQFPNYSSELNVNALLLGDSALYLCASSPPLGLHTGELFFGEGSRLTVL.

This chain uses TRBV11-2 with TRBJ2-7; TCRdb calls TRBD1, which cannot be checked without DNA. The CDR3 length is 15 residues. From germline, CDR1 is SGHAT and CDR2 FQNNGV. The CDR3 sequence is CASSQTPGRVYEQYF.

The rearrangement links TRBV20-1 to TRBJ2-3; the D call of TRBD2 rests on TCRdb alone, since no DNA is present to check it. Germline V gene lookup returns CDR1 DFQATT and CDR2 SNEGSKA (reference sequence). The CDR3 length is 15 residues. CDR3 amino acids: CSATTSGAYTDTQYF.

The chain joins TRBV5-1 to TRBJ2-1; TCRdb outputs TRBD2, but without DNA this stays unchecked. There are 16 residues in the CDR3. Germline CDR1 and CDR2: SGHRS and YFSETQ. Here the CDR3 reads CASRPNYAGLAGAQFF.

The chain combines TRBV20-1 with TRBJ2-3; TCRdb's assignment of TRBD1 cannot be checked, as there is no DNA. This CDR3 spans 13 amino acids. The germline V gene encodes CDR1 DFQATT and CDR2 SNEGSKA (reference sequence). This CDR3 reads CSARVQGSGTQYF.

The chain combines TRBV20-1 with TRBJ2-1; TCRdb's D call of TRBD1 is untestable without DNA. This CDR3 region has 14 residues. The V gene's germline CDR1 is DFQATT and CDR2 SNEGSKA (reference sequence). The CDR3 loop reads CSASSGVPYNEQFF.

The chain uses TRBV19 and TRBJ1-5; TCRdb's D gene call, TRBD1, goes unchecked for lack of DNA. Germline CDR1 is LNHDA and CDR2 is SQIVND (reference sequence). This CDR3 has 16 amino acids. The CDR3 spells CASSRRGGQGKQPQHF.

The chain carries TRBV4-2 and TRBJ1-2; TCRdb reports TRBD1, a call that lacks DNA to check it against. The germline gives CDR1 LGHNA, CDR2 YNFKEQ. CDR3 length: 15 residues. The CDR3 here is CASSQVDGGPYGYTF.

This chain links TRBV3-1 with TRBJ2-3; with no DNA, the TCRdb D assignment of TRBD1 cannot be verified. Germline CDR1 is LGHDT and CDR2 is YNNKEL (reference sequence). The length of the CDR3 is 15 residues. The CDR3 reads CASSQEPTGTDTQYF.

This chain links TRBV5-6 with TRBJ2-7; the TCRdb D gene call, TRBD1, has no DNA to confirm it. This CDR3 is 15 amino acids long. Germline CDR1 is SGHDT and CDR2 is YYEEEE. CDR3 residues: CASSFGLQGSYEQYF.